This is a list of T cell receptor beta chains from one sample in a study of T cells after posttransplantation cyclophosphamide. Sequencing was performed with immunoSEQ multiplex PCR; in TCRdb, only in-frame clones are kept and a portion is missing. This sample shows 40,000 or so clones and no singletons; over 5.5% rests with the ten largest. The sample was PBMCs. All receptors derive from a man under 40 in good health and a related stem cell transplant donor. The CDR3 runs from the conserved cysteine through the conserved F or W. D genes are given only for firm matches. Where a row states a size, it is once, few, many or the class of an expanded clone; other rows omit it.

>TRBV6-5|TRBD1|-|TRBJ1-5
CASRRQGGQPQHF
TGTGCCAGCAGAAGACAGGGAGGTCAGCCCCAGCATTTT
>TRBV18|-|many|TRBJ2-7
CASSLGLSGPSYEQYF
TGTGCCAGCTCACTGGGACTGTCGGGCCCCTCCTACGAGCAGTACTTC
>TRBV19|-|many|TRBJ1-6
CASTEQGNSPLHF
TGTGCCAGTACTGAACAGGGAAATTCACCCCTCCACTTT
>TRBV14|TRBD2|many|TRBJ2-1
CASSRGTSGELYYYNEQFF
TGTGCCAGCAGCCGCGGGACTAGCGGTGAACTATATTACTACAATGAGCAGTTCTTC
>TRBV6-6|TRBD1|many|TRBJ2-5
CASSPGQGGETQYF
TGTGCCAGCAGCCCCGGACAGGGTGGGGAGACCCAGTACTTC
>TRBV9|TRBD1|-|TRBJ2-7
CASSKGTGVTYEQYF
TGTGCCAGCAGCAAAGGGACAGGGGTTACCTACGAGCAGTACTTC
>TRBV6-6|-|many|TRBJ1-1
CASTHHAGQRNTEAFF
TGTGCCAGCACCCACCACGCAGGGCAGAGGAACACTGAAGCTTTCTTT
>TRBV5-6|TRBD1|many|TRBJ1-2
CASSLAVDRGRIGYTF
TGTGCCAGCAGCTTGGCCGTGGACAGGGGGCGGATTGGCTACACCTTC
>TRBV4-3|TRBD1|many|TRBJ1-1
CASSQSRDREMNTEAFF
TGCGCCAGCAGCCAGAGCCGGGACAGGGAAATGAACACTGAAGCTTTCTTT
>TRBV19|-|many|TRBJ1-1
CASSITAGAVNTEAFF
TGTGCCAGTAGTATCACGGCAGGGGCAGTGAACACTGAAGCTTTCTTT
>TRBV29-1|-|many|TRBJ1-4
CSVEGFGGVGEKLFF
TGCAGCGTTGAAGGTTTCGGGGGGGTAGGGGAAAAACTGTTTTTT
>TRBV19|TRBD2|many|TRBJ2-3
CASSIASWLAGGREDTQYF
TGTGCCAGTAGTATAGCATCGTGGCTAGCGGGGGGCCGCGAAGATACGCAGTATTTT
>TRBV6-1|-|-|TRBJ1-1
CASSGRTEAFF
TGTGCCAGCAGTGGTCGTACTGAAGCTTTCTTT
>TRBV7-9|TRBD1|many|TRBJ1-3
CASRTGTGLYTIYF
TGTGCCAGCAGAACCGGGACAGGGTTATATACCATATATTTT
>TRBV19|-|many|TRBJ1-1
CASSIDYTGRGTEAFF
TGTGCCAGTAGTATAGATTATACAGGGCGCGGCACTGAAGCTTTCTTT
>TRBV5-1|-|many|TRBJ1-1
CASSLVEGGTEAFF
TGCGCCAGCAGCTTGGTAGAGGGGGGGACTGAAGCTTTCTTT
>TRBV9|-|-|TRBJ2-6
CASSETPGSPGANVLTF
TGTGCCAGCAGCGAGACCCCAGGCTCGCCTGGGGCCAACGTCCTGACTTTC
>TRBV15|-|many|TRBJ2-3
CATSRGQSTDTQYF
TGTGCCACCAGCAGAGGACAGAGCACAGATACGCAGTATTTT
>TRBV7-2|TRBD1|-|TRBJ2-3
CASSLADRVTQYF
TGTGCCAGCAGCTTAGCCGACAGGGTGACGCAGTATTTT
>TRBV4-3|TRBD1|many|TRBJ2-1
CASSPVTGGVGEQFF
TGCGCCAGCAGCCCAGTTACAGGGGGCGTAGGTGAGCAGTTCTTC
>TRBV6-6|-|few|TRBJ1-2
CASSLQGLGYGYTF
TGTGCCAGCAGTCTTCAGGGACTTGGCTATGGCTACACCTTC
>TRBV7-9|TRBD1|many|TRBJ1-1
CASSFSGTVMNTEAFF
TGTGCCAGCAGCTTCTCCGGGACAGTCATGAACACTGAAGCTTTCTTT
>TRBV9|TRBD1|few|TRBJ1-2
CASSTGQGRGYTF
TGTGCCAGCAGCACCGGACAGGGGAGGGGCTACACCTTC
>TRBV19|-|many|TRBJ1-2
CASSTPGHGIYGYTF
TGTGCCAGTAGTACACCGGGACACGGAATCTATGGCTACACCTTC
>TRBV28|-|many|TRBJ1-5
CASSYNSNQPQHF
TGTGCCAGCAGTTACAATAGCAATCAGCCCCAGCATTTT
>TRBV24-1|-|-|TRBJ2-5
CATGQGNQETQYF
TGTGCCACAGGGCAGGGTAACCAAGAGACCCAGTACTTC
>TRBV5-5|-|few|TRBJ1-2
CASSPAQGRIGYTF
TGTGCCAGCAGCCCGGCCCAGGGGCGCATTGGCTACACCTTC
>TRBV27|-|many|TRBJ2-7
CASSFQVAGLNSYEQYF
TGTGCCAGCAGTTTCCAAGTGGCGGGACTTAACTCCTACGAGCAGTACTTC
>TRBV12-3/TRBV12-4|-|few|TRBJ2-5
CASSFRGQETQYF
TGTGCCAGCAGTTTCCGGGGGCAAGAGACCCAGTACTTC
>TRBV6-5|TRBD1|many|TRBJ1-4
CASSWDRTGVDEKLFF
TGTGCCAGCAGTTGGGACCGGACAGGGGTGGATGAAAAACTGTTTTTT
>TRBV29-1|-|-|TRBJ2-3
CSVGQAQDTQYF
TGCAGCGTTGGGCAGGCACAAGATACGCAGTATTTT
>TRBV6-5|TRBD1|many|TRBJ1-3
CASSLQGGNTIYF
TGTGCCAGCAGTTTACAGGGGGGAAACACCATATATTTT
>TRBV25-1|TRBD1|-|TRBJ2-7
CASSALRQGAWNEQYF
TGTGCCAGCAGTGCCCTCCGACAGGGGGCTTGGAACGAGCAGTACTTC
>TRBV5-1|TRBD1|many|TRBJ2-7
CASSAIPGTGPYEQYF
TGCGCCAGCAGCGCGATCCCCGGGACAGGGCCCTACGAGCAGTACTTC
>TRBV29-1|-|many|TRBJ1-1
CSAGQLNTEAFF
TGCAGCGCCGGACAGTTAAACACTGAAGCTTTCTTT
>TRBV6-1|-|many|TRBJ1-5
CASSEGGGKPQHF
TGTGCCAGCAGTGAGGGCGGGGGGAAGCCCCAGCATTTT
>TRBV2|TRBD1|many|TRBJ1-2
CASSLGGYDGYTF
TGTGCCAGCAGTCTAGGGGGCTACGATGGCTACACCTTC
>TRBV28|-|many|TRBJ1-2
CASLHGGQSYGYTF
TGTGCCAGCCTTCACGGGGGGCAGTCCTATGGCTACACCTTC
>TRBV25-1|-|many|TRBJ1-6
CASSGPGGNNSPLHF
TGTGCCAGCAGTGGCCCGGGGGGGAACAATTCACCCCTCCACTTT
>TRBV5-4|-|few|TRBJ2-7
CASGTGTYEQYF
TGTGCCAGTGGGACTGGCACCTACGAGCAGTACTTC
>TRBV11-3|TRBD2|few|TRBJ2-2
CASSLARASGDTGELFF
TGTGCCAGCAGCTTAGCGCGGGCTAGCGGGGACACCGGGGAGCTGTTTTTT
>TRBV7-8|-|many|TRBJ2-1
CASSLALMRHEQFF
TGTGCCAGCAGCTTAGCCCTAATGCGGCATGAGCAGTTCTTC